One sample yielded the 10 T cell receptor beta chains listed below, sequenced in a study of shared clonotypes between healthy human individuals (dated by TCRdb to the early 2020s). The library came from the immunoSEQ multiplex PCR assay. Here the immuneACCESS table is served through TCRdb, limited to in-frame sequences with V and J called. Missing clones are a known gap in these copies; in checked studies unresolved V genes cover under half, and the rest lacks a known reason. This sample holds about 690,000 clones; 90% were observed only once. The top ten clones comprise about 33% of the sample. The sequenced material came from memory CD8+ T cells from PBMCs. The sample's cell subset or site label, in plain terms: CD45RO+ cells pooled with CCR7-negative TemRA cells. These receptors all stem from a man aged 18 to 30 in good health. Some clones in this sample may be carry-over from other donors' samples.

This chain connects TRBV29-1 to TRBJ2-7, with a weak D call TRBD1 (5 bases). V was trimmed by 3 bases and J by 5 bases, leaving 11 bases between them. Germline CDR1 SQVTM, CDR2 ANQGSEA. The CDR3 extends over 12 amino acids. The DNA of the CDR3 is TGCAGCGTTGAGGCAGGGTGGAACGAGCAGTACTTC. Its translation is CSVEAGWNEQYF.

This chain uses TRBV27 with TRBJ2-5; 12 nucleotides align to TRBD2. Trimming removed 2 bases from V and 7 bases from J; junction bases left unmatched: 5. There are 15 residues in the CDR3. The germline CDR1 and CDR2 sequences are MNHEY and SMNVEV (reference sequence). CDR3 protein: CASSLGPLAGGTQYF. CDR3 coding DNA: TGTGCCAGCAGTTTAGGGCCACTAGCGGGAGGGACCCAGTACTTC.

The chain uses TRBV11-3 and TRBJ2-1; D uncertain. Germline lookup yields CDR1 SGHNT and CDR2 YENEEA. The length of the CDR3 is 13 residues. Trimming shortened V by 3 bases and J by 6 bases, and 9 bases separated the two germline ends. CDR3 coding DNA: TGTGCCAGCAGCTTGAGTAAACTCAATGAGCAGTTCTTC. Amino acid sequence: CASSLSKLNEQFF.

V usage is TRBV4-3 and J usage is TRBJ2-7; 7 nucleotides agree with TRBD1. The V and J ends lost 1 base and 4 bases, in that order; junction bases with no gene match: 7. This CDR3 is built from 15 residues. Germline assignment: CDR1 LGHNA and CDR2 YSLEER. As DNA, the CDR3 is TGCGCCAGCAGCCAAGCTTTCGGGACAGCTTACGAGCAGTACTTC. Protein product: CASSQAFGTAYEQYF.

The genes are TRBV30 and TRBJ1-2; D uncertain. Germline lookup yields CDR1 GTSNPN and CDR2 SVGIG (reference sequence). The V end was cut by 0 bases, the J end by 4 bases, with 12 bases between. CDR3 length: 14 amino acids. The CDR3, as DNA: TGTGCCTGGAGTGTACGGGCAAACTTCTATGGCTACACCTTC. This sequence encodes CAWSVRANFYGYTF.

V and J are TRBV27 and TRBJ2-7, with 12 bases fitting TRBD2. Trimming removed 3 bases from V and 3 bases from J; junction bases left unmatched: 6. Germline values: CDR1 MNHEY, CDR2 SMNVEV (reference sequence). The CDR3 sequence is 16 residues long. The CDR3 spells CASSFYTTSGSYEQYF. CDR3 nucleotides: TGTGCCAGCAGTTTCTACACGACTAGCGGGAGCTACGAGCAGTACTTC.

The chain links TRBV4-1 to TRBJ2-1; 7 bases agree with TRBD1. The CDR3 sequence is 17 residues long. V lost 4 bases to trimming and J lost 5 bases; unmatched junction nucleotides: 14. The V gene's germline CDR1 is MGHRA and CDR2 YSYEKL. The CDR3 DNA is TGCGCCAGCAGCCCCACATGGGAACAGGGGATCGACAATGAGCAGTTCTTC. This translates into CASSPTWEQGIDNEQFF.

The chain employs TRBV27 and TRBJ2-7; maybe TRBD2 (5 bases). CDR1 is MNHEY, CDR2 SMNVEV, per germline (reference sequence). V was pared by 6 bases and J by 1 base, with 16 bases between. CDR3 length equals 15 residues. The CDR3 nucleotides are TGTGCCAGCAGCCTAGCCCCAGGTTTTTCCTACGAGCAGTACTTC. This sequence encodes CASSLAPGFSYEQYF.

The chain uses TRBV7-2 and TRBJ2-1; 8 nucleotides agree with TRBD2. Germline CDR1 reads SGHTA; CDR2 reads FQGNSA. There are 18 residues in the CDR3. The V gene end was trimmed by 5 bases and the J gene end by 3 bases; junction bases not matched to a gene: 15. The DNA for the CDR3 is TGTGCCAGCAGCCCATCCTGGGTCACTAGCGGATACTACAATGAGCAGTTCTTC. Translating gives CASSPSWVTSGYYNEQFF.

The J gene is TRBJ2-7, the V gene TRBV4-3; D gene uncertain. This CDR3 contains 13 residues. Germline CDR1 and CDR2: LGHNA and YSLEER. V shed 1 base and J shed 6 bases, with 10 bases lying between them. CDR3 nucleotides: TGCGCCAGCAGCCAAGGACGACTCGGCGAGCAGTACTTC. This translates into CASSQGRLGEQYF.